This T cell receptor (beta chain) was observed in a study of cytomegalovirus exposure and HLA in healthy donors. Study results and caveats: Earlier findings revealed that most TCR beta V segments proved productive either about 90% or about 30% of the time.

Trimming left V 0 bases short and J 4 bases short, with 10 bases between. The CDR3 has 14 amino acids. Germline-derived CDR1 and CDR2 are SGHDT and YYEEEE. The PCR ran on 60 Vbeta and 13 Jbeta primers. Measured with immunoSEQ multiplex PCR; TCRdb has only the in-frame clones, and not every one. The repertoire holds 140,000 to 150,000 clones, with around three quarters as singletons. A remark on this clone: Its target is unknown.

This sequence joins TRBV5-6 and TRBJ1-2; no clear D. This TCR was sampled from a young woman in good health and CMV-seropositive. What was sequenced was PBMCs. CDR3 loop: CASSLGSVGYGYTF. The CDR3, as DNA: TGTGCCAGCAGCTTGGGCAGCGTTGGCTATGGCTACACCTTC.